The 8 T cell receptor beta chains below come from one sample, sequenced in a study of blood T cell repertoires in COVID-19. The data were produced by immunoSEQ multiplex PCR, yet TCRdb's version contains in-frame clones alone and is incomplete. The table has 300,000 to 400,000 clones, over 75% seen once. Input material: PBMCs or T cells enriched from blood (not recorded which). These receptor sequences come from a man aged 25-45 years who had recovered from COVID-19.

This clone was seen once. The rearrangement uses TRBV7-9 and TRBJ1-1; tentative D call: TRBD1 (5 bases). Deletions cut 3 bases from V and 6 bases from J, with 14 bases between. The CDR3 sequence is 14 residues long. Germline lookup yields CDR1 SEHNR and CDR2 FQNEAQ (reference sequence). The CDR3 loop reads CASSFPRGGSEAFF. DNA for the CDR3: TGTGCCAGCAGCTTCCCTAGGGGTGGATCTGAAGCTTTCTTT. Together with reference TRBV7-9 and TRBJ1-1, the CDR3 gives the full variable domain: DTGVSQNPRHKITKRGQNVTFRCDPISEHNRLYWYRQTLGQGPEFLTYFQNEAQLEKSRLLSDRFSAERPKGSFSTLEIQRTEQGDSAMYLCASSFPRGGSEAFFGQGTRLTVV.

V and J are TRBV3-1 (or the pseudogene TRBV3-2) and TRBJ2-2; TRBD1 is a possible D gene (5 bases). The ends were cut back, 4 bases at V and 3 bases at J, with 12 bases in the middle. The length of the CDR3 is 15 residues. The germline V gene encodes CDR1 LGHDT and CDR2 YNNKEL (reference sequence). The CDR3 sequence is CASSPSRQYTGELFF. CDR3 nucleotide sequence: TGTGCCAGCAGCCCGTCTCGACAGTACACCGGGGAGCTGTTTTTT.

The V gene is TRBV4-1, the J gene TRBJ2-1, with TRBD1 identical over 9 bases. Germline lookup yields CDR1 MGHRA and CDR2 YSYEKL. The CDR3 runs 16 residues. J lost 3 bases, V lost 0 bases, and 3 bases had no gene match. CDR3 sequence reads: CASSQELTGGYNEQFF. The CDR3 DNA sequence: TGCGCCAGCAGCCAAGAGTTGACAGGGGGCTACAATGAGCAGTTCTTC.

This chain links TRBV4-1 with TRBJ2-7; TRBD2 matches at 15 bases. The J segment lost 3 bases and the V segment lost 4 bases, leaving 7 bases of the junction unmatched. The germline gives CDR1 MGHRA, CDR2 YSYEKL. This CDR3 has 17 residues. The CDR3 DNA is TGCGCCAGCAGCCGGGGGACTAGCGGGGGGAATCTCTACGAGCAGTACTTC. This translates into CASSRGTSGGNLYEQYF.

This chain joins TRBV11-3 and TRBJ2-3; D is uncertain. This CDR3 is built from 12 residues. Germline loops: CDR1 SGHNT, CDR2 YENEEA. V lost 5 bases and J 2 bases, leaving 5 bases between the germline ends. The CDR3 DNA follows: TGTGCCAGCAGCCGAGACACAGATACGCAGTATTTT. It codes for CASSRDTDTQYF. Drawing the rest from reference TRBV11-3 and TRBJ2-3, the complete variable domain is EAGVVQSPRYKIIEKKQPVAFWCNPISGHNTLYWYLQNLGQGPELLIRYENEEAVDDSQLPKDRFSAERLKGVDSTLKIQPAELGDSAVYLCASSRDTDTQYFGPGTRLTVL.

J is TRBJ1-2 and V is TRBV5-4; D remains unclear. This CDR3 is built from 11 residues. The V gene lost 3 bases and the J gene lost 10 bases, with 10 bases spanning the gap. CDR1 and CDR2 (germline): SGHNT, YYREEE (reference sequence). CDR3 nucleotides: TGTGCCAGCAGCTCCGGGATTTTCTACACCTTC. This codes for CASSSGIFYTF. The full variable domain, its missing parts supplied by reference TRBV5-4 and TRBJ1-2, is ETGVTQSPTHLIKTRGQQVTLRCSSQSGHNTVSWYQQALGQGPQFIFQYYREEENGRGNFPPRFSGLQFPNYSSELNVNALELDDSALYLCASSSGIFYTFGSGTRLTVV.

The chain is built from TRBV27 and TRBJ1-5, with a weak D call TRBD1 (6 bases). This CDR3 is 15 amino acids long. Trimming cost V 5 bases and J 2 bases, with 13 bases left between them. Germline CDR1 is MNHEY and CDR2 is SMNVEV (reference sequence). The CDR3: CASSPGQTGNQPQHF. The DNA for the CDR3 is TGTGCCAGCAGTCCCGGACAGACGGGCAATCAGCCCCAGCATTTT.

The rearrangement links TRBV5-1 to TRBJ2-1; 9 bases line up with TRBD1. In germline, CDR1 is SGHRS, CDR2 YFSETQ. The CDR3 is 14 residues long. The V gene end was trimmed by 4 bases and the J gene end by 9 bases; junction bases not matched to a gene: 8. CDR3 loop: CASSPPGQGFEQFF. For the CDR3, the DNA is TGCGCCAGCAGCCCGCCGGGACAGGGCTTTGAGCAGTTCTTC.